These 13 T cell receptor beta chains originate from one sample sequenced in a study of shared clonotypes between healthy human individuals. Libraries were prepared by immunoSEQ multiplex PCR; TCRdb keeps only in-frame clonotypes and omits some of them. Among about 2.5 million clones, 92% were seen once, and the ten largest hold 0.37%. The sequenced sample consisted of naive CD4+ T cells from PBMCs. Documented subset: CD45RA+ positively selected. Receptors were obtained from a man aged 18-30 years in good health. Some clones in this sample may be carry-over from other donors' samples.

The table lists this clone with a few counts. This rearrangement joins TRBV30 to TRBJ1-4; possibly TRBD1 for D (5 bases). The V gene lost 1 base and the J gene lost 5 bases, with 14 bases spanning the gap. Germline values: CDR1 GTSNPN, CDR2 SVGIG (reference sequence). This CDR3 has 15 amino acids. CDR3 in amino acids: CAWSGRQGGNEKLFF. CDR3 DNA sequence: TGTGCCTGGAGTGGTAGGCAGGGTGGGAATGAAAAACTGTTTTTT.

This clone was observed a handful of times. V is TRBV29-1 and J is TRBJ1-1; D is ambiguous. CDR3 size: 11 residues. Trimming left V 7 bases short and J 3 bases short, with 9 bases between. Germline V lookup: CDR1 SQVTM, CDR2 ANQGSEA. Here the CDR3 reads CSGTVDTEAFF. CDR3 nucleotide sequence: TGCAGCGGAACAGTAGACACTGAAGCTTTCTTT. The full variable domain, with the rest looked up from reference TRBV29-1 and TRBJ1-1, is SAVISQKPSRDICQRGTSLTIQCQVDSQVTMMFWYRQQPGQSLTLIATANQGSEATYESGFVIDKFPISRPNLTFSTLTVSNMSPEDSSIYLCSGTVDTEAFFGQGTRLTVV.

CDR3 nucleotides: TGTGCCAGCAAGCCAGAGACAGGGGTGAACACTGAAGCTTTCTTT. Residues: CASKPETGVNTEAFF. The rearrangement joins TRBV6-5 to TRBJ1-1; the match to TRBD1 covers 8 bases. The CDR3 is 15 residues long. Germline V gene data show CDR1 as MNHEY and CDR2 as SVGAGI. After removal of 7 bases from V and 0 bases from J, the junction contained 7 bases not matched to a gene.

The CDR3 here is CASSLIGQSTDTQYF. For the CDR3, the DNA is TGTGCCAGCAGCTTAATCGGCCAGAGCACAGATACGCAGTATTTT. V usage is TRBV7-3 and J usage is TRBJ2-3; D unresolved. CDR1 is SGHTA, CDR2 FQGTGA, per germline. The CDR3 is made up of 15 amino acids. Trimming cost V 1 base and J 0 bases, with 8 bases left between them.

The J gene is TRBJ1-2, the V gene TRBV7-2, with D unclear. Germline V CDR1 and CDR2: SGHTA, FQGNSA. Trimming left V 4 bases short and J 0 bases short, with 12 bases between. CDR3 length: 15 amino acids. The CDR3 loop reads CASSSMRRSNYGYTF. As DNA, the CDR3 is TGTGCCAGCAGCTCCATGCGCAGGTCTAACTATGGCTACACCTTC.

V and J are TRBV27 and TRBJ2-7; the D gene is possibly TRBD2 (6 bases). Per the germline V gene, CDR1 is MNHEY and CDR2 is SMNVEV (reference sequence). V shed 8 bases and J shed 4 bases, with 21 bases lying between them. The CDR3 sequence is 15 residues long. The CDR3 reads CASGPGGDLAYEQYF. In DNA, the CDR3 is TGTGCCAGCGGGCCCGGAGGGGACCTTGCGTACGAGCAGTACTTC.

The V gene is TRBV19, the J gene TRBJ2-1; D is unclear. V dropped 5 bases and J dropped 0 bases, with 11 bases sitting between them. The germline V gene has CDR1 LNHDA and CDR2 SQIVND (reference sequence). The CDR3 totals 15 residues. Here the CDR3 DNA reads TGTGCCAGTAGTTCGGGCGGCCGCTCCTACAATGAGCAGTTCTTC. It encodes CASSSGGRSYNEQFF.

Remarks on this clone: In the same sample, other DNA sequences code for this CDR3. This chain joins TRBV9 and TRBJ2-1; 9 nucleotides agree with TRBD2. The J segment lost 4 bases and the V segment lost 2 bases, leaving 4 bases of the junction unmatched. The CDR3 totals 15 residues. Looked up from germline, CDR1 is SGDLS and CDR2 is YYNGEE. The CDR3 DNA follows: TGTGCCAGCAGCGTCGATAGCGGGAGATACAATGAGCAGTTCTTC. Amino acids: CASSVDSGRYNEQFF.

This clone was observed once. The CDR3 reads CASSSLGAGARWGQETQYF. Written as DNA, the CDR3 is TGTGCCAGCAGCTCGCTCGGGGCAGGGGCGCGTTGGGGCCAAGAGACCCAGTACTTC. This chain joins TRBV7-2 and TRBJ2-5, with D possibly being TRBD1 (6 bases). V lost 4 bases and J lost 1, with 25 bases in between. Germline V CDR1 and CDR2: SGHTA, FQGNSA. The CDR3 totals 19 residues.

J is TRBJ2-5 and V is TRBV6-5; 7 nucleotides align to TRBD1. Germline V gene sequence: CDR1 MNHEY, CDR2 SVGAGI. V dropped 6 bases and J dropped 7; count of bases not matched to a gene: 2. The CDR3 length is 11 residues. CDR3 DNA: TGTGCCAGCAGCCAGGGGGTGACCCAGTACTTC. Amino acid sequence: CASSQGVTQYF.

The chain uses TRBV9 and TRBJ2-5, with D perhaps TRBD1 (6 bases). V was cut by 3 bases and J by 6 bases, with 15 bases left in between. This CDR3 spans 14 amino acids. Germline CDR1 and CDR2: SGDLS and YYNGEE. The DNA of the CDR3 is TGTGCCAGCAGCGCGACCCCCACAGGGCAGACCCAGTACTTC. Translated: CASSATPTGQTQYF.

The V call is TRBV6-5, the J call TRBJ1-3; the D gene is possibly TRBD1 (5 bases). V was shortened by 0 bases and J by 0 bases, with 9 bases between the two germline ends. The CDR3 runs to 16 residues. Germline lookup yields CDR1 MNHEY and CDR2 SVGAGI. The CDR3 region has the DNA TGTGCCAGCAGTTACTCCGGGACTAGCTCTGGAAACACCATATATTTT. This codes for CASSYSGTSSGNTIYF.

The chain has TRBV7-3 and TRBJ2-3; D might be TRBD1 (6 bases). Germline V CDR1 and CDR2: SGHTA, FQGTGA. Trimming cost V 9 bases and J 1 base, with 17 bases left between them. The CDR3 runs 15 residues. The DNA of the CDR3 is TGTGCCAGTGGGGGACAAGTGACCCGCACAGATACGCAGTATTTT. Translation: CASGGQVTRTDTQYF.